This entry lists 8 T cell receptor beta chains sequenced from one sample in a study of blood T cell repertoires in COVID-19 (dated by TCRdb to between 2020 and 2021). The library relied on the immunoSEQ multiplex PCR assay. TCRdb mirrors the immuneACCESS table, restricted to in-frame sequences. Some clones are absent from its copies; in checked studies, under half trace to an unresolved V gene, and the reason for the others is unknown. The sample yields roughly 250,000 clones; about 87% were counted once. Less than 10% of the sample is held by the ten biggest clonotypes. The sample taken for sequencing was peripheral blood. The receptors derive from a human donor in a cohort sampled during active COVID-19.

V gene TRBV3-1 (or the pseudogene TRBV3-2) combines with J gene TRBJ2-1; TRBD2 aligns across 7 bases. The CDR3 totals 15 residues. V gave up 1 base and J gave up 8 bases; unmatched junction bases: 8. Germline V gene data show CDR1 as LGHDT and CDR2 as YNNKEL (reference sequence). The chain's CDR3 is CASSQGSREYDEQFF. Written as DNA, the CDR3 is TGTGCCAGCAGCCAAGGGTCGCGGGAGTATGATGAGCAGTTCTTC.

The chain combines TRBV2 with TRBJ2-2; TRBD2 might be the D (5 bases). Trimming took off 4 bases at V and 2 bases at J, with 8 bases between the two ends. Germline V gene sequence: CDR1 SNHLY, CDR2 FYNNEI. CDR3 size: 14 residues. Here the CDR3 DNA reads TGTGCCAGCAGTGTCTCTAGCAACACCGGGGAGCTGTTTTTT. Its protein is CASSVSSNTGELFF.

The chain recombines TRBV6-5 with TRBJ2-5, with 7 bases matching TRBD1. The CDR3 consists of 11 residues. From germline, CDR1 is MNHEY and CDR2 SVGAGI. J gave up 5 bases and V 6 bases, and 0 bases lay outside the gene matches. CDR3 region: CASRTGETQYF. The CDR3 bases are TGTGCCAGCAGGACAGGGGAGACCCAGTACTTC.

The J gene is TRBJ2-1, the V gene TRBV18; TRBD1 aligns across 12 bases. V was clipped by 3 bases and J by 9 bases; unmatched bases: 3. This CDR3 comprises 14 residues. CDR1 and CDR2 from the germline V gene are KGHSH and LQKENI. Written as DNA, the CDR3 is TGTGCCAGCTCACCGGGACAGGGGGCTAGTGAGCAGTTCTTC. Protein product: CASSPGQGASEQFF.

This clone has only one observation. This chain joins TRBV27 and TRBJ2-7, with TRBD1 identical over 7 bases. V lost 8 bases, J lost 2 bases, and 9 bases stayed unmatched. Germline V CDR1 and CDR2: MNHEY, SMNVEV (reference sequence). The CDR3 loop spans 14 amino acids. CDR3 in DNA: TGTGCCAGCCGAGAGGACAGGAGAACCTACGAGCAGTACTTC. Protein product: CASREDRRTYEQYF.

The chain uses TRBV5-6 and TRBJ2-7, with TRBD1 as a possible D gene (6 bases). Trimming stripped 4 bases from V and 5 bases from J, with 16 bases between. The CDR3 runs 14 residues. The germline V gene has CDR1 SGHDT and CDR2 YYEEEE. The CDR3 protein is CASSSYRVLNEQYF. CDR3 coding DNA: TGTGCCAGCAGCAGTTACAGGGTGCTAAACGAGCAGTACTTC.

Remarks on this clone: Additional DNA sequences in this sample encode the identical CDR3. The chain links TRBV6-5 to TRBJ1-1; D not certain. Germline CDR1 is MNHEY and CDR2 is SVGAGI. There are 14 residues in the CDR3. Between the trimmed V and J ends, which lost 2 bases and 1 base, there was a span of 8 bases. The CDR3 protein is CASSYGRRNTEAFF. CDR3 DNA sequence: TGTGCCAGCAGTTACGGGCGACGGAACACTGAAGCTTTCTTT.

This chain uses TRBV6-2 or TRBV6-3 with TRBJ2-3, with 9 bases aligning to TRBD2. Germline loops: CDR1 MNHEY, CDR2 SVGEGT. The CDR3 length is 15 residues. The V and J ends lost 2 bases and 1 base, in that order; junction bases with no gene match: 1. The CDR3 loop reads CASSYAGGGTDTQYF. The CDR3, as DNA: TGTGCCAGCAGTTACGCGGGGGGGGGCACAGATACGCAGTATTTT.